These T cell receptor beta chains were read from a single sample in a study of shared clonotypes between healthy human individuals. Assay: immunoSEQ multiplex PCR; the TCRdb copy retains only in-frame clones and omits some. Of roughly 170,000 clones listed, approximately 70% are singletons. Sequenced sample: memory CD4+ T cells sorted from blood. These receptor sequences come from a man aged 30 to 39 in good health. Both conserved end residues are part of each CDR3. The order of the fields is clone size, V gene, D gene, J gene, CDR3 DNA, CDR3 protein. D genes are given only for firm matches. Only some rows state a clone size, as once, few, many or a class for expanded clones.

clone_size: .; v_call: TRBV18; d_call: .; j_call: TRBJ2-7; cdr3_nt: TGTGCCAGCTCACCAAAGACAGGAACCTACGAGCAGTACTTC; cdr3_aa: CASSPKTGTYEQYF
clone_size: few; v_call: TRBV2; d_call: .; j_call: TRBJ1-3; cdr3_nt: TGTGCCAGCAGTCTTTCGACGGACACCTCTGGAAACACCATATATTTT; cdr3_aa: CASSLSTDTSGNTIYF
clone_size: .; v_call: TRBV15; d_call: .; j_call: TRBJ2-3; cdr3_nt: TGTGCCACCAGCAGAGAGTTAGAATCCGCGCAGTATTTT; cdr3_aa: CATSRELESAQYF
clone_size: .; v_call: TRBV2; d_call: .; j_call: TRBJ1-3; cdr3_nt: TGTGCCAGCAGCTTCGGGGTTGCCAACACCATATATTTT; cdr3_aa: CASSFGVANTIYF
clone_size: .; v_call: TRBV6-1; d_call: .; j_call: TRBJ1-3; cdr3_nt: TGTGCCAGCAGTGTGGAAATCTCTGGAAACACCATATATTTT; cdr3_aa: CASSVEISGNTIYF
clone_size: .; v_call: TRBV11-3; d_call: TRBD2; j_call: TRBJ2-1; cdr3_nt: TGTGCCAGCAGCTTAGTGAGTCGCGGGAGGGACAATGAGCAGTTCTTC; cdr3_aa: CASSLVSRGRDNEQFF
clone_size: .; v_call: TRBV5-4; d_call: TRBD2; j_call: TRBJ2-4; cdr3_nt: TGTGCCAGCAGCTTGGTTACTAGCGGGAGTGGATCGGACATTCAGTACTTC; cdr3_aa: CASSLVTSGSGSDIQYF
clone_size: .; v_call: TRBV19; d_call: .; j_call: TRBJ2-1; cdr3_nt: TGTGCCAGTACAGGTAGGGTAGAAGCCTACAATGAGCAGTTCTTC; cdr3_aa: CASTGRVEAYNEQFF
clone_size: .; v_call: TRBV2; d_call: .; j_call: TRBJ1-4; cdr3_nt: TGTGCCAGCAGTGAACAGGGGCCTGCTAATGAAAAACTGTTTTTT; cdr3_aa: CASSEQGPANEKLFF
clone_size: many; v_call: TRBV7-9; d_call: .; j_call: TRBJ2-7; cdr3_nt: TGTGCCAGCAGCTTAGCGGGAGTTCACTACGAGCAGTACTTC; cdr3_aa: CASSLAGVHYEQYF
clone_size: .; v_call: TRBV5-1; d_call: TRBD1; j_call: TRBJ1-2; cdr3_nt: TGCGCCAGCAGCACGATGACCGGACAGGGCGGCAATGGCTACACCTTC; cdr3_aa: CASSTMTGQGGNGYTF
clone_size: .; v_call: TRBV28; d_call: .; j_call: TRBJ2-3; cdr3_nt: TGTGCCAGCAGTTTCCAGCTTATAGATACGCAGTATTTT; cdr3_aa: CASSFQLIDTQYF
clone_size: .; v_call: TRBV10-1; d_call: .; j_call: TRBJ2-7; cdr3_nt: TGCGCCAGCAGTGCACAGGGAAGGGACGAGCAGTACTTC; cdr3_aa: CASSAQGRDEQYF
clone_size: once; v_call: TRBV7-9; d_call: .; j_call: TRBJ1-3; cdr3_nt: TGTGCCAGCAGCTCAACGGTTCGAAACACCATATATTTT; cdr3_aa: CASSSTVRNTIYF
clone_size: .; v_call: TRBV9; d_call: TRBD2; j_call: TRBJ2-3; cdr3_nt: TGTGCCAGCAGCGTCTCTGCTAGCGGAGACACAGATACGCAGTATTTT; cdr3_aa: CASSVSASGDTDTQYF
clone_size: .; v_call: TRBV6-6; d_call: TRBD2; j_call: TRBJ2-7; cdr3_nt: TGTGCCAGCAGCCGGGGGGGTTCCTACGAGCAGTACTTC; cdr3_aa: CASSRGGSYEQYF
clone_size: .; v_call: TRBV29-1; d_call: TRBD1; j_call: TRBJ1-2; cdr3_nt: TGCAGCGCCTGGGGGACAGGGGGCCGAGGCTACACCTTC; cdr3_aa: CSAWGTGGRGYTF
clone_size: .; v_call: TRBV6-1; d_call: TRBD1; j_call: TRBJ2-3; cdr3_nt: TGTGCCAGCGGGGTTACAGGGGGCGAAGCAGATACGCAGTATTTT; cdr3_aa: CASGVTGGEADTQYF
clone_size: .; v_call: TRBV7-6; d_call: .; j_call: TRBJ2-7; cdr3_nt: TGTGCCAGCAGCTTAGGGGCGGCAAATCAAAACTACGAGCAGTACTTC; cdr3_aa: CASSLGAANQNYEQYF
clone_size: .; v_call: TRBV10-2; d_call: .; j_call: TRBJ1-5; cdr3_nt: TGCGCCAGCAGTGATGGGGGGTGGAGCAATCAGCCCCAGCATTTT; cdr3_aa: CASSDGGWSNQPQHF
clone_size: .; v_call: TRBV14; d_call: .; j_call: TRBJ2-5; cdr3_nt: TGTGCCAGCAGAAAGGGACATTTGGGGAACCTCCAAGAGACCCAGTACTTC; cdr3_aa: CASRKGHLGNLQETQYF
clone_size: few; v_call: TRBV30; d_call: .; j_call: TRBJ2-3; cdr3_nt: TGTGCCTGGTCTCAGGGAGATACGCAGTATTTT; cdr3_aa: CAWSQGDTQYF
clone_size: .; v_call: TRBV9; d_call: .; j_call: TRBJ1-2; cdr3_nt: TGTGCCAGCAGCGTAGGCAGCAGGGCGATTCACTACACCTTC; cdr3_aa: CASSVGSRAIHYTF
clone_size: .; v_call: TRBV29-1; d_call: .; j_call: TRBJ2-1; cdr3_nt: TGCAGCGTTGGGGGGGTTGGCAATGAGCAGTTCTTC; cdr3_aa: CSVGGVGNEQFF
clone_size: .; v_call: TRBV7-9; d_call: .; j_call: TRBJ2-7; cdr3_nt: TGTGCCAGCAGCCGGACGGAGACCTACGAGCAGTACTTC; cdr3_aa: CASSRTETYEQYF
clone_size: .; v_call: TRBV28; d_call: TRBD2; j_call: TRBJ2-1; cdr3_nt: TGTGCCAGCAGAGGGACTAGCGGGAGGGCCAATGAGCAGTTCTTC; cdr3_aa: CASRGTSGRANEQFF
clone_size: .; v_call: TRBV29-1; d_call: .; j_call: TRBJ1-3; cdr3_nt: TGCAGCGCCCGTTCTGCGTCGGCGGGGAACACCATATATTTT; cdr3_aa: CSARSASAGNTIYF
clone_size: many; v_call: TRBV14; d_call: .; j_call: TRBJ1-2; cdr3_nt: TGTGCCAGCAGCCCCGATCGAGACTATGGCTACACCTTC; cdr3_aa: CASSPDRDYGYTF
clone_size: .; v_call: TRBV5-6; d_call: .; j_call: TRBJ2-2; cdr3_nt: TGTGCCAGCAGCTTACCCGGGCCTGGCGAGCTGTTTTTT; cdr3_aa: CASSLPGPGELFF
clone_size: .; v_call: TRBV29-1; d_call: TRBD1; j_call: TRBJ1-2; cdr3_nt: TGCAGCGTTGAAGAAGTAAGGCAGGGGGATAACTATGGCTACACCTTC; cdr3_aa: CSVEEVRQGDNYGYTF
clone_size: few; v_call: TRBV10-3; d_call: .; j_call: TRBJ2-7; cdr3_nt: TGTGCCATCAGTGCCGCCGAGGGGGGTAGACCCTACGAGCAGTACTTC; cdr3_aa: CAISAAEGGRPYEQYF